This T cell receptor beta chain comes out of a study of human T cells and chemical hapten exposure. Study at large: The sensitizer, 2% DPC, was used on about 2 cm by about 2 cm of upper inner arm skin. Notes on the study in general: Positively correlated with patch test score were the counts of PT1 expanded TCRs. DPC sensitization left the count of TCRs above 1 in 1000 unchanged.

CDR1 SGHRS and CDR2 YFSETQ come from the germline V gene. Trimming took off 2 bases at V and 5 bases at J, with 13 bases between the two ends. CDR3 length equals 14 residues. TCRdb reprocessed the RACE reads via MiXCR and lists one record per CDR3 protein. The sample consists of about 380,000 distinct CDR3 sequences, approximately 5.1% of them appearing once. Time point of the sample: patch test 1, 2 weeks after DPC sensitization. As for treatment: therapeutic diphenylcyclopropenone sensitization with weekly scalp DPC. Someone pulled total RNA out of unfractionated whole blood. This clonotype was seen repeatedly, ten times or more. Its antigen is not known.

The sequence came from a woman in her forties or fifties with alopecia areata. Some clones in this sample may be carry-over from other donors' samples. The chain is built from TRBV5-1 and TRBJ1-1; TRBD1 might be the D (6 bases). Sequences were derived from whole blood, sampled in connection with sensitization to the hapten diphenylcyclopropenone (DPC). CDR3 amino acids: CASSLQGRGTEAFF. The CDR3 coding sequence is TGCGCCAGCAGCTTACAGGGCCGGGGAACTGAAGCTTTCTTT.